The 13 T cell receptor beta chains below come from one sample, sequenced in a study of blood T cell repertoires in COVID-19. Clones were sequenced by immunoSEQ multiplex PCR, and TCRdb holds only the in-frame ones, with some missing. This sample has fewer than 95,000 clones; about nine tenths occur once, and the top ten carry 15%. Sequencing was done on a sample of peripheral blood. These receptors came from a male donor with acute or convalescent COVID-19.

V and J are TRBV24-1 and TRBJ2-2, with 10 bases identical to TRBD1. From germline, CDR1 is KGHDR and CDR2 SFDVKD. After removal of 4 bases from V and 4 bases from J, the junction contained 2 bases not matched to a gene. There are 15 residues in the CDR3. The CDR3 coding sequence is TGTGCCACCAGTGAGGGGACAGGGGCCACCGGGGAGCTGTTTTTT. The encoded protein is CATSEGTGATGELFF.

This clone was recorded once. The V call is TRBV3-1 (or the pseudogene TRBV3-2), the J call TRBJ2-2, with 7 bases matching TRBD2. The J segment lost 0 bases and the V segment lost 4 bases, leaving 5 bases of the junction unmatched. Germline CDR1 LGHDT, CDR2 YNNKEL (reference sequence). CDR3 length: 16 amino acids. Here the CDR3 DNA reads TGTGCCAGCAGCCCCCGCGGGACTACGAACACCGGGGAGCTGTTTTTT. Its protein product is CASSPRGTTNTGELFF.

This clone was seen once. This chain links TRBV9 with TRBJ2-3, with D tentatively TRBD2 (5 bases). The CDR3 covers 16 residues. In germline, CDR1 is SGDLS, CDR2 YYNGEE. V lost 0 bases to trimming and J lost 2 bases, with 13 bases between them. Here the CDR3 DNA reads TGTGCCAGCAGCGTAGGCAGTAGCGCACTCACAGATACGCAGTATTTT. The encoded protein is CASSVGSSALTDTQYF.

This chain links TRBV6-6 with TRBJ1-6; the D gene is possibly TRBD1 (6 bases). Germline V gene sequence: CDR1 MNHNY, CDR2 SVGAGI (reference sequence). Trimming cost V 6 bases and J 8 bases, with 14 bases left between them. This CDR3 contains 14 residues. The DNA of the CDR3 is TGTGCCAGCAGACCCGGGACATTACATTCACCCCTCCACTTT. It encodes CASRPGTLHSPLHF.

V is TRBV30 and J is TRBJ2-1; D gene uncertain. V lost 3 bases and J 0 bases, leaving 9 bases between the germline ends. The germline V gene has CDR1 GTSNPN and CDR2 SVGIG (reference sequence). CDR3 length: 14 amino acids. DNA of the CDR3: TGTGCCTGGAGAACTACCAGCTCCTACAATGAGCAGTTCTTC. This codes for CAWRTTSSYNEQFF.

This chain joins TRBV7-9 and TRBJ1-5; D ambiguous. CDR1 and CDR2 (germline): SEHNR, FQNEAQ (reference sequence). The CDR3 covers 12 residues. Trimming left V 5 bases short and J 5 bases short, with 7 bases between. CDR3 sequence reads: CASSLPHQPQHF. As DNA, the CDR3 is TGTGCCAGCAGCCTTCCCCATCAGCCCCAGCATTTT.

The chain combines TRBV21-1 with TRBJ1-4; the table names TRBD1, a call not compared with the DNA. TRBV21-1 is a known pseudogene. CDR3 length: 15 amino acids. The CDR3: CASSKATQPNEKLFF. CDR3 DNA sequence: TGTGCCAGCAGCAAAGCTACACAGCCGAATGAAAAACTGTTTTTT.

The rearrangement links TRBV14 to TRBJ1-1, with D tentatively TRBD1 (6 bases). The V end lost 1 base, the J end lost 3 bases, and 12 bases lay between the germline ends. Germline-derived CDR1 and CDR2 are SGHDN and FVKESK. The CDR3 extends over 15 amino acids. For the CDR3, the DNA is TGTGCCAGCAGCCAAGTAACAGGGTTTCACACTGAAGCTTTCTTT. Translating it yields CASSQVTGFHTEAFF.

This chain links TRBV2 with TRBJ1-4; D not certain. CDR1 and CDR2 from the germline V gene are SNHLY and FYNNEI. The V and J ends lost 6 bases and 5 bases respectively, with 16 bases between them. The CDR3 has 15 amino acids. The chain's CDR3 is CASSARSSLNEKLFF. The CDR3 DNA sequence: TGTGCCAGCAGCGCCAGATCGTCCTTAAATGAAAAACTGTTTTTT.

This clone was observed a handful of times. The gene calls are TRBV5-1 and TRBJ2-2, with D unresolved. This CDR3 is 15 amino acids long. The ends were cut back, 0 bases at V and 0 bases at J, with 6 bases in the middle. The V gene's germline CDR1 is SGHRS and CDR2 YFSETQ. In DNA, the CDR3 is TGCGCCAGCAGCTTGGTGGCCACGAACACCGGGGAGCTGTTTTTT. It codes for CASSLVATNTGELFF.

V usage is TRBV18 and J usage is TRBJ2-1; 13 bases are shared with TRBD2. The CDR3 consists of 17 residues. Germline lookup yields CDR1 KGHSH and CDR2 LQKENI. V lost 3 bases to trimming and J lost 10 bases; unmatched junction nucleotides: 12. The CDR3 spells CASSPQGTSGAPREQFF. In DNA, the CDR3 is TGTGCCAGCTCACCGCAAGGGACTAGCGGGGCGCCGAGGGAGCAGTTCTTC. The full variable domain, with the rest looked up from reference TRBV18 and TRBJ2-1, is NAGVMQNPRHLVRRRGQEARLRCSPMKGHSHVYWYRQLPEEGLKFMVYLQKENIIDESGMPKERFSAEFPKEGPSILRIQQVVRGDSAAYFCASSPQGTSGAPREQFFGPGTRLTVL.

The chain uses TRBV7-2 and TRBJ1-2; no definite D call. V gave up 5 bases and J gave up 5 bases, with 12 bases separating them. The germline V gene encodes CDR1 SGHTA and CDR2 FQGNSA. CDR3 size: 13 residues. The CDR3 loop reads CASSLPPGYGYTF. As DNA, the CDR3 is TGTGCCAGCAGCCTCCCCCCGGGTTATGGCTACACCTTC.

This clone has just one count. This chain uses TRBV7-2 with TRBJ2-2; the match to TRBD1 covers 9 bases. V shed 5 bases, J shed 3 bases, and the junction held 4 bases outside the gene matches. The CDR3 covers 15 residues. The germline V gene has CDR1 SGHTA and CDR2 FQGNSA. The CDR3 sequence: CASSTGTGYTGELFF. As DNA, the CDR3 is TGTGCCAGCAGCACCGGGACAGGGTACACCGGGGAGCTGTTTTTT.